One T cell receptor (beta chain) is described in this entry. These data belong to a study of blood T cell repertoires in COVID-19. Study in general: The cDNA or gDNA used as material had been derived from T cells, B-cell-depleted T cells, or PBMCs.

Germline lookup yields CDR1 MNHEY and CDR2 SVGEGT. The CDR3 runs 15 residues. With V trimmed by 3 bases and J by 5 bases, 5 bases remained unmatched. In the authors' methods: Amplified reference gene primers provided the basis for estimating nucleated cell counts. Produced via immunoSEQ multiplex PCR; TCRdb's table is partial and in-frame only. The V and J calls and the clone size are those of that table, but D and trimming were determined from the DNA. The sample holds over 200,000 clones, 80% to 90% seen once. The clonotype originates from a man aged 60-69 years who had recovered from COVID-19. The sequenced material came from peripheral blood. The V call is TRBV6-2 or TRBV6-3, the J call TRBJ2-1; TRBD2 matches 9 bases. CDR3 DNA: TGTGCCAGCAGTTATATGGCGGGGGGGAACAATGAGCAGTTCTTC. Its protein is CASSYMAGGNNEQFF.